This paragraph reports one T cell receptor beta chain. This same CDR3 is encoded by further DNA sequences in the sample. The V and J ends lost 4 bases and 8 bases respectively, with 11 bases between them. The CDR3 has 12 amino acids. CDR1 ENHRY and CDR2 SYGVKD come from the germline V gene. The data are from a study of blood T cell repertoires in COVID-19. Study-wide context: Specimens from acute and convalescent COVID-19 originated in the United States, Italy and Spain. PBMCs, B-cell-depleted T cells, or T cells provided the cDNA or gDNA that made up the material.

Clones were read by immunoSEQ multiplex PCR, and TCRdb kept only the in-frame ones, dropping some. The sample yields fewer than 400,000 clones, just under 90% seen once. V is TRBV10-3 and J is TRBJ1-2, with a possible D match to TRBD1 (5 bases). The specimen was PBMCs or T cells enriched from blood (not recorded which). The TCR sequence derives from a woman between 50 and 59 years old who had recovered from COVID-19. The CDR3 here is CAISGTGYGYTF. The CDR3 DNA reads as TGTGCCATCAGTGGAACAGGTTACGGCTACACCTTC.